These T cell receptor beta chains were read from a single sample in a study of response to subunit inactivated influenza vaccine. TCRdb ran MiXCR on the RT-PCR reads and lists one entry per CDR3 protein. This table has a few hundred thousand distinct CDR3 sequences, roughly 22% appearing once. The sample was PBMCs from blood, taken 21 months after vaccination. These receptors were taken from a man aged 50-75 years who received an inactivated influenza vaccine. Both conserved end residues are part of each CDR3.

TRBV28	CASSPTGPVYGYTF
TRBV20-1	CSAIVSRSYEQYF
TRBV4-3	CASSPGDAYGYTF
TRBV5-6	CASSLPGQPNNEQFF
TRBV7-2	CASTRTGIYEQYF
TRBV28	CASSFPSAYSGRALSTDTQYF
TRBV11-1	CASSRTSRVRADTQYF
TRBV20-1	CSARTEFYGYTF
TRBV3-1	CASSQMLAGENEQFF
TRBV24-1	CATSEAVNTGELFF
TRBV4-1	CASSQVTSPFYGYTF
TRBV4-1	CASSHGPGPGGLFF
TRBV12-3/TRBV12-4	CASSPKYEQYF
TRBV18	CASSPGLETSPLHF
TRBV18	CASSPPGGNTIYF
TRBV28	CASRPYKSSYNEQFF
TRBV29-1	CSFGGETGRAYNEQFF
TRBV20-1	CSAKESGLRNQPQHF
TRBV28	CASRWGFTYEQYF
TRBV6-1	CAGRPTGEINEKLFF
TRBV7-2	CASSSIYEQYF
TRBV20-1	CSARVVEPGNQPQHF
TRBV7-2	CASSLAPASGGYEQYF